This TCR beta chain was found in a study of neoadjuvant anti-PD-1 for oral cavity cancer. The overall study: Non-progressing patients received a fourth nivolumab dose near day 43, then surgery on days 50-56. General study findings and limits: Treg/Th17 ratio rose with pretreatment blood and fell with post-treatment tumor TCRbeta clonality. After neoadjuvant nivolumab, PBMC T cell clonality was significantly higher in non-responders than responders.

Trimming removed 4 bases at V and 3 bases at J, with 16 bases between. This CDR3 has 15 amino acids. Germline V gene data show CDR1 as SGHTA and CDR2 as FQGNSA. These newly diagnosed stage II-IVA oral cavity squamous cell carcinoma patients had no prior systemic or radiation treatment. Regarding this clone: Its antigen is not identified.

Some clones are missing from TCRdb's copy, which holds only in-frame ones; the method was immunoSEQ multiplex PCR. The sample contains under 85,000 clones, less than 85% of which appear only once. The sequence was collected from a person between 40 and 79 years old with oral cavity squamous cell carcinoma. The specimen was PBMCs, collected before nivolumab (anti-PD-1) treatment. V and J are TRBV7-2 and TRBJ2-7, with D tentatively TRBD1 (5 bases). CDR3 residues: CASSSSARASYEQYF. The DNA for the CDR3 is TGTGCCAGCAGCTCCTCCGCCAGGGCAAGCTACGAGCAGTACTTC.